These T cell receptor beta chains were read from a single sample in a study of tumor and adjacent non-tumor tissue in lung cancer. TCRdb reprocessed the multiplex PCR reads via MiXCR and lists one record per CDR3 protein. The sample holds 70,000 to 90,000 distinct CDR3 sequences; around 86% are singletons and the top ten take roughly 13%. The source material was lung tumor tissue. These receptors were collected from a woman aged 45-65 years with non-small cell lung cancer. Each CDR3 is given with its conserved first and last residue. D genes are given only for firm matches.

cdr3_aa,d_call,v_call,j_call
CASRKEQEVTGELFF,NA,TRBV6-1,TRBJ2-2
CASSTSHLNQPQHF,NA,TRBV6-1,TRBJ1-5
CSVLRRVTLQETQYF,NA,TRBV29-1,TRBJ2-5
CASSSPRVRGSPLHF,NA,TRBV28,TRBJ1-6
CASSQVLSGVNEQYF,NA,TRBV4-2,TRBJ2-7
CASNGLLAGGENEQFF,TRBD2,TRBV11-2,TRBJ2-1
CNVYTRDLQFF,NA,TRBV29-1,TRBJ2-1
CASIPGSGSYNEQFF,NA,TRBV5-1,TRBJ2-1
CASSKGQGITGELFF,TRBD1,TRBV6-1,TRBJ2-2
CASSISGREYF,TRBD2,TRBV7-2,TRBJ2-5
CSVAQTSTDTQYF,NA,TRBV29-1,TRBJ2-3
CSTRIVGPNYEQYF,NA,TRBV20-1,TRBJ2-7
CASSQGAENEQYF,NA,TRBV28,TRBJ2-7
CASSYEQEERGVGRPQHF,NA,TRBV28,TRBJ1-5
CASSQVGIGGGNTEAFF,NA,TRBV4-2,TRBJ1-1
CASSQTQRGGANVLTF,NA,TRBV7-9,TRBJ2-6
CSLPSGRGTGELFF,TRBD2,TRBV20-1,TRBJ2-2
CASILRRSGVSTGELFF,NA,TRBV28,TRBJ2-2
CRVEGEVYGCTF,NA,TRBV29-1,TRBJ1-2
CAISELMGGRAATGELFF,TRBD2,TRBV10-3,TRBJ2-2
CDSRRTSSYNEQLF,NA,TRBV12-3/TRBV12-4,TRBJ2-1
CASSHGETKYF,NA,TRBV10-2,TRBJ2-5
CTARDNGGSPGELFF,NA,TRBV20-1,TRBJ2-2
CASNLVRFGELFF,NA,TRBV11-2,TRBJ2-2
CASRNLKTGKAEAFF,NA,TRBV12-3/TRBV12-4,TRBJ1-1
CVSSHTDTQYF,NA,TRBV11-2,TRBJ2-3
CTARSGSNSNQSQHF,NA,TRBV20-1,TRBJ1-5
CSARDGAGSYEQHF,NA,TRBV20-1,TRBJ2-7
CSARDGNGGEIDRQYF,NA,TRBV20-1,TRBJ2-3
CASSLYQGPGANLLIF,NA,TRBV4-2,TRBJ2-6
CASSYFGGRETQYF,NA,TRBV6-6,TRBJ2-5
CASSFLSWELFF,NA,TRBV12-3/TRBV12-4,TRBJ2-2
CASTLGSYDYEQYF,NA,TRBV12-3/TRBV12-4,TRBJ2-7
CSALMEHTLNYGYTF,NA,TRBV20-1,TRBJ1-2